Below are 29 T cell receptor beta chains sequenced from a single sample in a study of identical twins. TCRdb reanalysed the 5' RACE reads using MiXCR and keeps one entry per CDR3 protein. The sample lists some 230,000 distinct CDR3 sequences; under 8.5% were seen once. The same data also contributed to another study, on T cells expressing NK-cell markers.

Specimen: CD8+ T cells sorted from blood. All receptors derive from a woman aged 18-30 years in good health.

This clonotype was counted a few times. This chain links TRBV7-9 with TRBJ1-1; TRBD1 might be the D (5 bases). Germline assignment: CDR1 SEHNR and CDR2 FQNEAQ (reference sequence). V was shortened by 1 base and J by 6 bases, with 21 bases between the two germline ends. CDR3 size: 17 residues. As DNA, the CDR3 is TGTGCCAGCAGCTTAGTAGGGGAGGTTGCCTCAAACGCTGAAGCTTTCTTT. Residues: CASSLVGEVASNAEAFF.

This clonotype was observed a handful of times. V usage is TRBV9 and J usage is TRBJ2-7; 8 bases match TRBD1. The V segment lost 3 bases and the J segment 2 bases; nucleotides outside the gene matches: 4. Per germline, CDR1 SGDLS and CDR2 YYNGEE. The CDR3 has 14 amino acids. In DNA form, the CDR3 reads TGTGCCAGCAGCGACGGACAGGGTCCCTACGAGCAGTACTTC. It specifies CASSDGQGPYEQYF.

This clonotype was counted many times. The rearrangement uses TRBV9 and TRBJ2-5, with 9 bases identical to TRBD2. Trimming at V came to 2 bases and at J to 2 bases, leaving 7 bases not matched to a gene. Per the germline V gene, CDR1 is SGDLS and CDR2 is YYNGEE. This CDR3 spans 16 amino acids. The CDR3 protein is CASSVSGGGVQETQYF. Written as DNA, the CDR3 is TGTGCCAGCAGCGTGTCCGGCGGGGGGGTTCAAGAGACCCAGTACTTC.

This clonotype was observed at least ten times. V gene TRBV7-8 combines with J gene TRBJ2-2; D unresolved. Germline values: CDR1 SGHVS, CDR2 FQNEAQ. V lost 3 bases and J lost 2, with 10 bases in between. The CDR3 has 15 amino acids. CDR3 region: CASSFSPFNTGELFF. CDR3 bases: TGTGCCAGCAGCTTTTCTCCTTTCAACACCGGGGAGCTGTTTTTT.

This clonotype appeared many times. The rearrangement joins TRBV7-9 to TRBJ2-3; possibly TRBD2 for D (5 bases). Germline CDR1 reads SEHNR; CDR2 reads FQNEAQ (reference sequence). V was clipped by 8 bases and J by 1 base, with 10 bases between them. The CDR3 is 13 residues long. The CDR3 bases are TGTGCCAGCGTGCACGGGGGCACAGATACGCAGTATTTT. This translates into CASVHGGTDTQYF.

This clonotype was found many times. The chain employs TRBV11-2 and TRBJ1-2; D might be TRBD1 (5 bases). Trimming cost V 6 bases and J 5 bases, with 16 bases left between them. The length of the CDR3 is 14 residues. The germline gives CDR1 SGHAT, CDR2 FQNNGV. The CDR3 DNA is TGTGCCAGCAGTTTTACTAGAGGGGTTTATGGCTACACCTTC. This gives the protein CASSFTRGVYGYTF.

The chain links TRBV4-1 to TRBJ2-5, with D hard to call. Between the trimmed V and J ends, which lost 3 bases and 1 base, there was a span of 18 bases. The CDR3 has 17 amino acids. CDR1 MGHRA and CDR2 YSYEKL come from the germline V gene. The CDR3 loop reads CASSHPNNSDPQETQYF. The CDR3, as DNA: TGCGCCAGCAGCCACCCGAATAACTCAGACCCCCAAGAGACCCAGTACTTC.

This clonotype was counted a few times. The gene calls are TRBV12-3 or TRBV12-4 and TRBJ2-7; perhaps TRBD2 as D (5 bases). V lost 3 bases, J lost 6 bases, and 18 bases lay in between. The CDR3 is 15 residues long. CDR3 loop: CASSFHELRTPEQYF. Written as DNA, the CDR3 is TGTGCCAGCAGTTTTCATGAGTTGAGGACTCCCGAGCAGTACTTC.

This clonotype showed up just a few times. The chain employs TRBV15 and TRBJ2-7, with TRBD2 as a possible D gene (6 bases). CDR1 is LNHNV and CDR2 is YYDKDF in the germline V gene (reference sequence). V lost 5 bases, J lost 1 base, and 12 bases lay in between. This CDR3 spans 14 amino acids. The CDR3 loop is CATSWAGRSYEQYF. The CDR3 region has the DNA TGTGCCACCAGCTGGGCTGGGAGGTCCTACGAGCAGTACTTC.

This clonotype was found a few times. The chain uses TRBV7-9 and TRBJ2-1; TRBD1 agrees at 7 bases. The germline CDR1 and CDR2 sequences are SEHNR and FQNEAQ (reference sequence). The CDR3 loop spans 15 amino acids. Trimming at V came to 5 bases and at J to 3 bases, leaving 7 bases not matched to a gene. In DNA, the CDR3 is TGTGCCAGCAGCCTCCGGGACAGCAACTACAATGAGCAGTTCTTC. Protein product: CASSLRDSNYNEQFF.

This chain joins TRBV5-5 and TRBJ1-4; D ambiguous. The V gene's germline CDR1 is SGHKS and CDR2 YYEKEE (reference sequence). The CDR3 spans 15 residues. The V gene lost 4 bases and the J gene lost 0 bases, with 10 bases spanning the gap. The CDR3, as DNA: TGTGCCAGCAGCCCGGACGGTGCAACTAATGAAAAACTGTTTTTT. Its protein is CASSPDGATNEKLFF. Full variable domain (remainder filled in from reference TRBV5-5 and TRBJ1-4): DAGVTQSPTHLIKTRGQQVTLRCSPISGHKSVSWYQQVLGQGPQFIFQYYEKEERGRGNFPDRFSARQFPNYSSELNVNALLLGDSALYLCASSPDGATNEKLFFGSGTQLSVL.

The V gene is TRBV13, the J gene TRBJ2-1; no definite D call. Germline loops: CDR1 PRHDT, CDR2 FYEKMQ (reference sequence). Between the trimmed V and J ends, which lost 5 bases and 2 bases, there was a span of 16 bases. The CDR3 extends over 16 amino acids. CDR3 sequence: CASSRITDTTYNEQFF. CDR3 nucleotide sequence: TGTGCCAGCAGCCGAATCACGGATACTACCTACAATGAGCAGTTCTTC.

The chain couples TRBV9 to TRBJ1-2; perhaps TRBD1 as D (6 bases). Germline V CDR1 and CDR2: SGDLS, YYNGEE. With 6 bases removed from V and 5 bases from J, the gap between germline ends came to 20 bases. This CDR3 has 15 amino acids. The CDR3: CASKGQLPFRYGYTF. In DNA, the CDR3 is TGTGCCAGCAAAGGACAGCTACCTTTTAGGTATGGCTACACCTTC.

V gene TRBV3-1 combines with J gene TRBJ2-1, with 11 bases that match TRBD2. With V trimmed by 11 bases and J by 6 bases, 24 bases remained unmatched. Germline CDR1 reads LGHDT; CDR2 reads YNNKEL (reference sequence). The CDR3 is made up of 19 amino acids. CDR3 loop: CACTQDPPILAGVGNEQFF. CDR3 in DNA: TGTGCCTGCACCCAAGACCCCCCCATACTAGCGGGAGTAGGCAATGAGCAGTTCTTC.

The gene calls are TRBV27 and TRBJ1-6; unclear D gene. Trimming removed 2 bases at V and 14 bases at J, with 22 bases between. The CDR3 is 16 amino acids. Germline V gene sequence: CDR1 MNHEY, CDR2 SMNVEV (reference sequence). CDR3 amino acids: CASSLLRSATKGTLHF. CDR3 coding DNA: TGTGCCAGCAGTTTACTTCGTTCCGCGACTAAGGGAACCCTCCACTTT.

CDR3 DNA sequence: TGTGCCAGCAGCACCGAGGACGGCTACGAGCAGTACTTC. This translates into CASSTEDGYEQYF. This chain joins TRBV9 and TRBJ2-7; D is unresolved. Germline V gene data show CDR1 as SGDLS and CDR2 as YYNGEE. The CDR3 is made up of 13 amino acids. V shed 4 bases and J shed 3 bases, with 11 bases lying between them.

This clonotype was observed a handful of times. The chain employs TRBV20-1 and TRBJ2-1; 12 bases line up with TRBD2. V lost 5 bases and J lost 7; bases outside the gene matches: 6. Germline CDR1 reads DFQATT; CDR2 reads SNEGSKA (reference sequence). This CDR3 spans 14 amino acids. The CDR3 is CSAPGLAGSNEQFF. CDR3 in DNA: TGCAGTGCTCCCGGACTAGCGGGAAGTAATGAGCAGTTCTTC.

Ten or more counts support this clonotype. The V call is TRBV9, the J call TRBJ2-4; D tentatively fits TRBD1 or TRBD2 (5 bases each). CDR3 size: 14 residues. Germline V gives CDR1 SGDLS, CDR2 YYNGEE. V shed 3 bases and J shed 7 bases, with 14 bases lying between them. CDR3 residues: CASSAGLGENIQYF. CDR3 nucleotides: TGTGCCAGCAGCGCGGGGCTGGGTGAGAACATTCAGTACTTC.

Many counts were recorded for this clonotype. The J gene is TRBJ2-1, the V gene TRBV29-1, with TRBD2 as a possible D gene (5 bases). The CDR3 sequence is 17 residues long. The germline V gene encodes CDR1 SQVTM and CDR2 ANQGSEA. Between the trimmed V and J ends, which lost 1 base and 0 bases, there was a span of 16 bases. CDR3 coding DNA: TGCAGCGTTGAAGTTGAAGGGAGCCTTAGCTCCTACAATGAGCAGTTCTTC. It codes for CSVEVEGSLSSYNEQFF.

The chain employs TRBV2 and TRBJ2-7, with 12 bases fitting TRBD2. Germline V gene lookup returns CDR1 SNHLY and CDR2 FYNNEI. Trimming cost V 0 bases and J 1 base; bases outside gene matches: 1. This CDR3 comprises 16 residues. CDR3 loop: CASSEAGLAGSYEQYF. CDR3 in DNA: TGTGCCAGCAGTGAAGCAGGACTAGCGGGGTCCTACGAGCAGTACTTC.

Only a few counts were recorded for this clonotype. This chain joins TRBV7-7 and TRBJ2-2; D is undetermined. V was trimmed by 4 bases and J by 2 bases, leaving 14 bases between them. The CDR3 contains 16 residues. Looked up from germline, CDR1 is SSHAT and CDR2 is FNYEAQ (reference sequence). CDR3: CASSSRASPNTGELFF. The DNA for the CDR3 is TGTGCCAGCAGCTCCCGAGCCAGCCCTAACACCGGGGAGCTGTTTTTT. The full variable domain, with the rest looked up from reference TRBV7-7 and TRBJ2-2, is GAGVSQSPRYKVTKRGQDVTLRCDPISSHATLYWYQQALGQGPEFLTYFNYEAQPDKSGLPSDRFSAERPEGSISTLTIQRTEQRDSAMYRCASSSRASPNTGELFFGEGSRLTVL.

The chain is built from TRBV5-6 and TRBJ2-7; D uncertain. V lost 4 bases, J lost 6 bases, and 8 bases lay in between. The CDR3 contains 11 residues. CDR1 and CDR2 from the germline V gene are SGHDT and YYEEEE. The CDR3 sequence is CASSLRTEQYF. CDR3 coding DNA: TGTGCCAGCAGCCTCAGGACCGAGCAGTACTTC.

This clonotype was detected ten times or more. Written as DNA, the CDR3 is TGCGCCAGCCTCAGCTTCATGCGTCTTAACAAAAACATTCAGTACTTC. The encoded protein is CASLSFMRLNKNIQYF. This rearrangement joins TRBV4-3 to TRBJ2-4; D call uncertain. The CDR3 is 16 residues long. V lost 8 bases, J lost 3 bases, and 20 bases lay in between. The germline CDR1 and CDR2 sequences are LGHNA and YSLEER.

V is TRBV9 and J is TRBJ1-1; the D is unclear. The CDR3 length is 15 residues. The ends were cut back, 4 bases at V and 1 base at J, with 14 bases in the middle. CDR1 is SGDLS, CDR2 YYNGEE, per germline. CDR3 amino acids: CASSPFIGENTEAFF. The CDR3 nucleotides read TGTGCCAGCAGCCCCTTCATCGGGGAGAACACTGAAGCTTTCTTT.

The chain recombines TRBV7-2 with TRBJ2-1; D is possibly TRBD1 (7 bases). The CDR3 length is 14 residues. Trimming left V 9 bases short and J 5 bases short, with 17 bases between. Germline V gene sequence: CDR1 SGHTA, CDR2 FQGNSA. For the CDR3, the DNA is TGTGCCAGTTGGGACAGACGGGGGAACAATGAGCAGTTCTTC. This translates into CASWDRRGNNEQFF.

The V call is TRBV20-1, the J call TRBJ2-7, with D uncertain. This CDR3 is built from 13 residues. V lost 1 base to trimming and J lost 1 base, with 8 bases between them. The germline V gene encodes CDR1 DFQATT and CDR2 SNEGSKA (reference sequence). Here the CDR3 reads CSARGPDSYEQYF. In nucleotides, the CDR3 is TGCAGTGCTAGAGGTCCAGATTCCTACGAGCAGTACTTC.

This clonotype was observed a handful of times. This chain uses TRBV6-5 with TRBJ1-4, with D unresolved. Germline V gene sequence: CDR1 MNHEY, CDR2 SVGAGI. The V end lost 4 bases, the J end lost 7 bases, and 13 bases lay between the germline ends. This CDR3 region has 14 residues. The CDR3: CASSLTRPVEKLFF. The CDR3 DNA reads as TGTGCCAGCAGTTTGACACGGCCGGTTGAAAAACTGTTTTTT.

This clonotype was seen at least ten times. The genes are TRBV6-2 or TRBV6-3 and TRBJ2-1; 8 nucleotides agree with TRBD2. The CDR3 sequence is 14 residues long. Germline values: CDR1 MNHEY, CDR2 SVGEGT. J was trimmed by 7 bases and V by 7 bases; bases with no gene match: 9. The CDR3 DNA sequence: TGTGCCAGCAACCTAGCGGGTGTTACAAATGAGCAGTTCTTC. This gives the protein CASNLAGVTNEQFF.

The chain is built from TRBV27 and TRBJ1-5; D perhaps matches TRBD1 (6 bases). V lost 1 base to trimming and J lost 5 bases, with 15 bases between them. The length of the CDR3 is 16 residues. The germline CDR1 and CDR2 sequences are MNHEY and SMNVEV (reference sequence). CDR3 nucleotide sequence: TGTGCCAGCAGTTTATTCTTACCGCAGGGGCATCAGCCCCAGCATTTT. Translating gives CASSLFLPQGHQPQHF.